One and the same sample provided the 9 T cell receptor beta chains below, sequenced in a study of T cells in localized non-small cell lung cancer. TCRdb's copy holds only in-frame clones and misses some; the assay was immunoSEQ multiplex PCR. This table has around 2,000 clones, 26% appearing once. The sequencing here drew on lung tumor tissue, taken before any cancer treatment. All receptors come from a woman aged 35 to 70 with stage II squamous cell lung carcinoma.

The sample holds a few counts of this clone. The V call is TRBV11-3, the J call TRBJ2-5, with TRBD1 as a possible D gene (6 bases). The V end lost 3 bases, the J end lost 2 bases, and 25 bases lay between the germline ends. CDR3 length: 19 amino acids. In germline, CDR1 is SGHNT, CDR2 YENEEA. This CDR3 reads CASSFDVTDRTTEQETQYF. As DNA, the CDR3 is TGTGCCAGCAGCTTCGACGTGACGGACAGAACTACAGAACAAGAGACCCAGTACTTC.

The CDR3 loop reads CASSLPGGVVSTEAFF. Written as DNA, the CDR3 is TGTGCCAGCAGTTTACCAGGGGGCGTTGTTTCCACTGAAGCTTTCTTT. The genes are TRBV28 and TRBJ1-1; 8 nucleotides align to TRBD1. The V gene end was trimmed by 2 bases and the J gene end by 4 bases; junction bases not matched to a gene: 9. Germline V gene lookup returns CDR1 MDHEN and CDR2 SYDVKM. The CDR3 contains 16 residues.

The rearrangement links TRBV6-8 to TRBJ2-1, with TRBD2 identical over 12 bases. CDR3 length: 13 residues. V was pared by 11 bases and J by 7 bases, with 6 bases of the junction left unmatched. CDR1 is MNHGY and CDR2 is SAAAGT in the germline V gene. In DNA, the CDR3 is TGTGCCGGTGGACTAGCGGGAATAAATGAGCAGTTCTTC. It codes for CAGGLAGINEQFF.

This clone was seen a few times. J is TRBJ2-5 and V is TRBV28; TRBD2 might be the D (5 bases). V gave up 0 bases and J gave up 1 base, with 12 bases separating them. Germline CDR1 MDHEN, CDR2 SYDVKM. CDR3 length equals 16 residues. In nucleotides, the CDR3 is TGTGCCAGCAGTTTATGGGGCTCGGGGATCCAAGAGACCCAGTACTTC. It encodes CASSLWGSGIQETQYF.

The rearrangement joins TRBV11-3 to TRBJ1-1; 9 positions agree with TRBD1. This CDR3 comprises 14 residues. The germline V gene has CDR1 SGHNT and CDR2 YENEEA. V gave up 5 bases and J gave up 11 bases; unmatched junction bases: 12. CDR3 sequence (DNA): TGTGCCAGCAGCCCGGGGACAGGGCAAGTCGGGGCTTTCTTT. Residues: CASSPGTGQVGAFF.

This clone is deemed medium-sized. This chain links TRBV11-3 with TRBJ1-2, with a tentative D call TRBD1 (6 bases). From germline, CDR1 is SGHNT and CDR2 YENEEA. V lost 2 bases to trimming and J lost 2 bases, with 12 bases between them. The length of the CDR3 is 15 residues. The CDR3 region is CASSLRQDFNYGYTF. CDR3 DNA sequence: TGTGCCAGCAGCTTAAGACAGGATTTCAACTATGGCTACACCTTC.

This chain connects TRBV19 to TRBJ2-7, with 7 nucleotides matching TRBD2. CDR1 and CDR2 from the germline V gene are LNHDA and SQIVND (reference sequence). The ends lost 7 bases at V and 9 bases at J; junction bases unmatched: 18. The CDR3 is 15 amino acids. Here the CDR3 DNA reads TGTGCCAGTAACGTGGGAGGGCCCCGAAGTTCCCGGCAGTACTTC. Protein: CASNVGGPRSSRQYF. The whole variable domain, remainder taken from reference TRBV19 and TRBJ2-7, is DGGITQSPKYLFRKEGQNVTLSCEQNLNHDAMYWYRQDPGQGLRLIYYSQIVNDFQKGDIAEGYSVSREKKESFPLTVTSAQKNPTAFYLCASNVGGPRSSRQYFGPGTRLTVT.

This rearrangement joins TRBV19 to TRBJ2-4; D assignment may be TRBD1 or TRBD2 (6 bases each). Germline V gene data show CDR1 as LNHDA and CDR2 as SQIVND (reference sequence). The V end lost 7 bases, the J end lost 8 bases, and 24 bases lay between the germline ends. The CDR3 covers 16 residues. The CDR3 DNA reads as TGTGCCAGTACCCCCAGTTGGGGGGCCCGGGCGGACATTCAGTACTTC. Protein sequence: CASTPSWGARADIQYF.

By sample fraction, this clone is medium-sized. The V call is TRBV11-3, the J call TRBJ1-4; D is unresolved. V lost 5 bases to trimming and J lost 0 bases, with 13 bases between them. Germline lookup yields CDR1 SGHNT and CDR2 YENEEA. The CDR3 spans 16 residues. This chain's CDR3 is CASSPSLTATNEKLFF. The CDR3 DNA is TGTGCCAGCAGCCCGTCTCTAACTGCAACTAATGAAAAACTGTTTTTT.